This T cell receptor (beta chain) was identified during a study of blood T cells in healthy people across ages. Whole-study findings and limits: A strong correlation was found between TCR beta diversity and the percentage of naive T cells.

Germline lookup yields CDR1 SGHRS and CDR2 YFSETQ. This CDR3 has 14 residues. Trimming cost V 9 bases and J 3 bases; bases outside gene matches: 8. This clonotype was counted at least ten times. The antigen is undetermined. Next came a second PCR, run for 7 to 11 cycles, which used a sample-barcoded 5' primer along with a J-beta primer mix. Each CDR3 protein gets one entry after TCRdb re-called the 5' RACE reads with MiXCR. Of more than 650,000 distinct CDR3 sequences listed, around 25% are singletons. The same sample was also studied in work on T cells of mothers and their children.

The rearrangement uses TRBV5-1 and TRBJ2-3, with TRBD2 matching over 9 bases. What was sequenced was blood. The TCR was taken from a boy between 10 and 17 years old in good health. The CDR3 nucleotides are TGCGCCACCTCGGCGGGACTAGCTACAGATACGCAGTATTTT. Its protein is CATSAGLATDTQYF.